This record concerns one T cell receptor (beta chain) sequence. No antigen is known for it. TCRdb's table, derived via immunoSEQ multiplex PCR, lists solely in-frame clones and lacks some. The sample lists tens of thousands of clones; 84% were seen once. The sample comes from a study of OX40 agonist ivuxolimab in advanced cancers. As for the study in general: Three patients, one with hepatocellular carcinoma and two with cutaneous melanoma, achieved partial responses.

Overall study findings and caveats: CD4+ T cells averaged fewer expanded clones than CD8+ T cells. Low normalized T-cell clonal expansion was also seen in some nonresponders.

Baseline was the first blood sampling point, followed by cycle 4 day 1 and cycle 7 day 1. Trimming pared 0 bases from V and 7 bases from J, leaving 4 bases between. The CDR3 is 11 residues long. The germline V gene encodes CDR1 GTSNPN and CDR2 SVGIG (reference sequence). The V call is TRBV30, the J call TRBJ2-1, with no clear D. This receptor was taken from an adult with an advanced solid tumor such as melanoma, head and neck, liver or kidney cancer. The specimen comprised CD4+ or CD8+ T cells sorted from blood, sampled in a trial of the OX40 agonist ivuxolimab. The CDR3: CAWSVRNEQFF. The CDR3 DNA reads TGTGCCTGGAGTGTGCGTAATGAGCAGTTCTTC.